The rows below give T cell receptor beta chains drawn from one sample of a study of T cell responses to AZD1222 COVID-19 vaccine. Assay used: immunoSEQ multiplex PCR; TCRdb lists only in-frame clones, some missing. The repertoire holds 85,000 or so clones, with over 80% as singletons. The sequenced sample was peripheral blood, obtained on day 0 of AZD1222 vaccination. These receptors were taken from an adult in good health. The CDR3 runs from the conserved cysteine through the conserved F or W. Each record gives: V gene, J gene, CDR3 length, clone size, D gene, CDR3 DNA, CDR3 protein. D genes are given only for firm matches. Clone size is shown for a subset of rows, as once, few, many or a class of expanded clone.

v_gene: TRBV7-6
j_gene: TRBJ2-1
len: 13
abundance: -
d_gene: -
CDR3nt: TGTGCCAGCAGCTACGGACAGAACAATGAGCAGTTCTTC
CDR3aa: CASSYGQNNEQFF

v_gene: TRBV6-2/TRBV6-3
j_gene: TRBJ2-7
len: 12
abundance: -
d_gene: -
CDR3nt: TGTGCCAGCAGCTTAGCTTACAGGAGACAGTACTTC
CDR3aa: CASSLAYRRQYF

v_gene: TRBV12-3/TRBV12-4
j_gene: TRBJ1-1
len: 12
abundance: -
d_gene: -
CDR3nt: TGTGCCAGCAGTTTTAGAGTCACTGAAGCTTTCTTT
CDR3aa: CASSFRVTEAFF

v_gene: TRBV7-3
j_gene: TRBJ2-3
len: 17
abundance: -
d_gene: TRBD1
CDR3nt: TGTGCCAGCAGCTTATACGGCGGGGGACAGGGTACAGATACGCAGTATTTT
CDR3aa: CASSLYGGGQGTDTQYF

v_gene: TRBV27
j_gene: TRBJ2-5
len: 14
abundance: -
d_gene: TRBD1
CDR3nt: TGTGCCAGCAGTTTGGACAGGGCCCGAGAGACCCAGTACTTC
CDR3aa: CASSLDRARETQYF

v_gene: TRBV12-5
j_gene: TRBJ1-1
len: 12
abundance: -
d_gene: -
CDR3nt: TGTGCTAGTGGTCCAGGGGTGACTGAAGCTTTCTTT
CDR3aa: CASGPGVTEAFF

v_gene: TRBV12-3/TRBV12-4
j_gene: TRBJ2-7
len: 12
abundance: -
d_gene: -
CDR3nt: TGTGCCAGCAGGCTACAGGGTAGCGAGCAGTACTTC
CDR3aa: CASRLQGSEQYF

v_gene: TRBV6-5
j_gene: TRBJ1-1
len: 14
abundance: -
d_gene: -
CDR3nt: TGTGCCAGCCAATGGACGGGACAGAACACTGAAGCTTTCTTT
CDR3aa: CASQWTGQNTEAFF

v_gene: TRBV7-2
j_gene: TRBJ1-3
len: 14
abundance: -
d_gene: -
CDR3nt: TGTGCCAGCAGCTTAGCGGACAGTGGAAACACCATATATTTT
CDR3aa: CASSLADSGNTIYF

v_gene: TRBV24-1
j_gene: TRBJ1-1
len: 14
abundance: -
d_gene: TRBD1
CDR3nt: TGTGCCACCAGTGGTACAGGGGGCCGGTCTGAAGCTTTCTTT
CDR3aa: CATSGTGGRSEAFF

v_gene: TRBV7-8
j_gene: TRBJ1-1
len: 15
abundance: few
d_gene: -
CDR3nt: TGTGCCAGCAGCCGAGGGAGGGGATTCAGGACTGAAGCTTTCTTT
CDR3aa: CASSRGRGFRTEAFF

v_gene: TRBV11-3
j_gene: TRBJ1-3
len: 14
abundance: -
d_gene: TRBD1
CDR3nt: TGTGCCAGCAGCGGACAGGGGGCTGGAAACACCATATATTTT
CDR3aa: CASSGQGAGNTIYF

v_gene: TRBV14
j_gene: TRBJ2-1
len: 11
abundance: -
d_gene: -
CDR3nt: TGTGCCAGCGCCGGGTTCCATGAGCAGTTCTTC
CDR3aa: CASAGFHEQFF

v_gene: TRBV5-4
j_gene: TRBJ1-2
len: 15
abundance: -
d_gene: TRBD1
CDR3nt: TGTGCCAGCAGCTTGCGGAGTCAGGGGGTCTATGGCTACACCTTC
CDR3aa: CASSLRSQGVYGYTF

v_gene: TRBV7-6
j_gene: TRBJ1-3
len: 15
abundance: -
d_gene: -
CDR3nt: TGTGCCAGCAGCTTACAGACGGGCTCTGGAAACACCATATATTTT
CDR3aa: CASSLQTGSGNTIYF

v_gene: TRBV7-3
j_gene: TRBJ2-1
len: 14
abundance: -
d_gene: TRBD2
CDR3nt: TGTGCCAGCAGCCCTTGGGGGGGCTACAATGAGCAGTTCTTC
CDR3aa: CASSPWGGYNEQFF

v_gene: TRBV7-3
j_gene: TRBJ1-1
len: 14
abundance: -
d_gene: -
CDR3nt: TGTGCCAGCAGCCCGGGAGAGGGAAACACTGAAGCTTTCTTT
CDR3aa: CASSPGEGNTEAFF

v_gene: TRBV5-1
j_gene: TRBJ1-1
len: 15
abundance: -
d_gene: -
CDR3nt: TGCGCCAGCAGCCAGAAAGGAGGGGGGAACACTGAAGCTTTCTTT
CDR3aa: CASSQKGGGNTEAFF

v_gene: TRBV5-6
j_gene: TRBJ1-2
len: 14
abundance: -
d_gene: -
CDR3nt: TGTGCCAGCAGCTTTGACAGGTCGGTCGATGGCTACACCTTC
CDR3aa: CASSFDRSVDGYTF

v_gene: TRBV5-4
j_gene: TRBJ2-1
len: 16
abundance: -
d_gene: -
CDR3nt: TGTGCCAGCAGCCTCGGGACTTCCCCGTCCTACAATGAGCAGTTCTTC
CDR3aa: CASSLGTSPSYNEQFF

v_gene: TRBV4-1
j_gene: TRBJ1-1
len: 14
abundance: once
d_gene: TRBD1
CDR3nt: TGCGCCAGCAGCCGTACACAGGGGGTAACTGAAGCTTTCTTT
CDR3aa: CASSRTQGVTEAFF

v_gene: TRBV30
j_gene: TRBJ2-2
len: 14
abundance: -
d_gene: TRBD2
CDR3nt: TGTGCCTGGAGTGTACTTCTAGCGGCCGGGGAGCTGTTTTTT
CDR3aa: CAWSVLLAAGELFF

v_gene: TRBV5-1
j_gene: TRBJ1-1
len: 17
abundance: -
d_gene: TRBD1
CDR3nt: TGCGCCAGCAGCCGAAGGGGACAGGGGGCCGGGGGCACTGAAGCTTTCTTT
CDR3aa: CASSRRGQGAGGTEAFF

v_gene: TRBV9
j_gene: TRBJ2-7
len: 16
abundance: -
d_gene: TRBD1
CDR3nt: TGTGCCAGCAGCGTAGAGGCAGGGGGCGCCCCGGGGGAGCAGTACTTC
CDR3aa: CASSVEAGGAPGEQYF

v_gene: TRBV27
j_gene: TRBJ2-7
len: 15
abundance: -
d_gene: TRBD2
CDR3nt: TGTGCCAGCAGTTCCGCGGGGGGTATTGGGTACGAGCAGTACTTC
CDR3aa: CASSSAGGIGYEQYF

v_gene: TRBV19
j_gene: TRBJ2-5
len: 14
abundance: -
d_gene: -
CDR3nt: TGTGCCAGTAGCCCGGGGGCATATCAAGAGACCCAGTACTTC
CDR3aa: CASSPGAYQETQYF

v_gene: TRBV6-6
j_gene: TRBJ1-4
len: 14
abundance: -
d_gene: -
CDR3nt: TGTGCCAGCAGTTACAGGGCTCCTAGTGAAAAACTGTTTTTT
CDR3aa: CASSYRAPSEKLFF

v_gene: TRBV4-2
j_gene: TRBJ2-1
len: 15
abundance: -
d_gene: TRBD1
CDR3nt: TGTGCCAGCAGCCAAGAGACAGGGGCCTACAATGAGCAGTTCTTC
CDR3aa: CASSQETGAYNEQFF

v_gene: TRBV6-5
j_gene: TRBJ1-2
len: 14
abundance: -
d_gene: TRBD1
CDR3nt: TGTGCCAGCAGTCCCGCCGGGACAGCCTATGGCTACACCTTC
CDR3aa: CASSPAGTAYGYTF

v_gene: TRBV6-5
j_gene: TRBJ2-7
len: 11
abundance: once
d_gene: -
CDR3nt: TGTGCCAGCAGTTACTCGACCGAGCAGTACTTC
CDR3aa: CASSYSTEQYF

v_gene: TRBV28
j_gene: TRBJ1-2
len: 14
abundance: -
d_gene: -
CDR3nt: TGTGCCAGCAGTTTAGAAAGGCGAGGAAGGGGCTACACCTTC
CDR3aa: CASSLERRGRGYTF

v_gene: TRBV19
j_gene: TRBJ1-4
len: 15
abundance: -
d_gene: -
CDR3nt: TGTGCCAGTAGTATGTACATCACAACTAATGAAAAACTGTTTTTT
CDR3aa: CASSMYITTNEKLFF

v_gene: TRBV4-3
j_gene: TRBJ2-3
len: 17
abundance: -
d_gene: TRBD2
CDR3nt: TGCGCCAGCAGCCAAGATATGGGACTAGCGGTGACAGATACGCAGTATTTT
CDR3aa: CASSQDMGLAVTDTQYF

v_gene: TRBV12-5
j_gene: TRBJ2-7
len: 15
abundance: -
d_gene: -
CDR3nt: TGTGCTAGTGGTTTCTGGGGAGGCGGCACCTACGAGCAGTACTTC
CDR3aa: CASGFWGGGTYEQYF

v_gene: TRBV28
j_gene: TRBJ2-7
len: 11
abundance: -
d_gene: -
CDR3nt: TGTGCCAGCAGTTTCAGGGTCGAGCAGTACTTC
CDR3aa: CASSFRVEQYF

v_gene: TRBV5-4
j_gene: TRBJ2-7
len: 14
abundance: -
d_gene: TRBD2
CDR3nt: TGTGCCACCCGGAGGGCGGGGGGGACCTACGAGCAGTACTTC
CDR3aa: CATRRAGGTYEQYF